The sequence of this TCR beta chain was determined in a study of blood T cell repertoires in COVID-19. Study at large: Acute and convalescent COVID-19 specimens originated in the United States, Italy and Spain. Sample material is recorded as cDNA or gDNA derived from T cells, B-cell-depleted T cells, or PBMCs.

How the authors handled the data: Amplification of reference gene primers was used by the study to estimate nucleated cell counts. TCRdb's table, derived via immunoSEQ multiplex PCR, lists solely in-frame clones and lacks some. That table gives V, J and clone size, and the DNA gave D and trimming. The table has more than 200,000 clones, roughly 84% seen once. Trimming took off 5 bases at V and 2 bases at J, with 9 bases between the two ends. CDR1 is SQVTM, CDR2 ANQGSEA, per germline. CDR3 length: 12 residues. The TCR was taken from a woman in her 40s who had recovered from COVID-19. V usage is TRBV29-1 and J usage is TRBJ1-2, with D hard to call. The sample comprised peripheral blood. CDR3 bases: TGCAGCGTTTCGCTACCGAACTATGGCTACACCTTC. Its translation: CSVSLPNYGYTF.